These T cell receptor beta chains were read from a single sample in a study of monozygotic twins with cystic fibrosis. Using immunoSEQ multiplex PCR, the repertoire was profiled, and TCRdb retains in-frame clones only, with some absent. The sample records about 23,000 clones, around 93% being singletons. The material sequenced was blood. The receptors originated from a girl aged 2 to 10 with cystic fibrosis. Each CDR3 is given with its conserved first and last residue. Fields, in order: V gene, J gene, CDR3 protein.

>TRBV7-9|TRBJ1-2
CASSPSPGRGLGEGYGYTF
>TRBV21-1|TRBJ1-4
CASSAGGQTGATNEKLFF
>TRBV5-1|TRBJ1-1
CASSLGVTLNTEAFF
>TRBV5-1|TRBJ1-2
CASSGGQGAIGYTF
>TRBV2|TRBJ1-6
CATDRGEAPLHF
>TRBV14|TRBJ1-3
CASSQPTSGNTIYF
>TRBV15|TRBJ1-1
CATSRGGTETEAFF
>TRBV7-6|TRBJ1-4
CASSLLGGYTNEKLFF
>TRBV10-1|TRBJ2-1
CASAQSSYNEQFF
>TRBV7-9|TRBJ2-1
CASSPGQVAEQFF
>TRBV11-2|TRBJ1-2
CASSLDRGNYGYTF
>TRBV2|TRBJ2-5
CASSEDTSGGGTQYF
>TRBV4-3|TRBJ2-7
CASSQATTYQYEQYF
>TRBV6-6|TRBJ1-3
CASSPTGNTIYF
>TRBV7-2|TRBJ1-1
CASSLGSLGTGATEAFF
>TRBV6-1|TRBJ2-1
CASSEQGGSVDEQFF
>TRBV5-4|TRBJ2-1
CASSPEPRGGGANEQFF
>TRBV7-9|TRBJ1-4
CASSHWREEKLFF
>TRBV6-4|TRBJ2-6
CASSDKGSGANVLTF
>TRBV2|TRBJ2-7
CASSQTYEQYF
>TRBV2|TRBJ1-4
CASSSLDEKLFF
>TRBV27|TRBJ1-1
CASIARRGMNTEAFF
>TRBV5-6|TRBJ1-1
CASSLLGLHTEAFF
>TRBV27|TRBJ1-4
CASSLKPAGVEKLFF
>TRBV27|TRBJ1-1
CASSLLTGVVPEAFF
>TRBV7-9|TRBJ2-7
CASTSTVASTYEQYF
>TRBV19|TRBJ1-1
CASSNSLSLRAFF
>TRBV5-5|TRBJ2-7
CASSLVAGPGYEQYF
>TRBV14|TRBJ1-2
CASSQVGGNYGYTF
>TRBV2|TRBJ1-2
CASSTGTGVYGYTF
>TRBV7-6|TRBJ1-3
CASSLDDGYTIYF
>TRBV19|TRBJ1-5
CASSIEDRTYQPQHF
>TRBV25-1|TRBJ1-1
CASSLGEANTEAFF
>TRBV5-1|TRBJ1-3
CASSLGGTGIWWNTIYF
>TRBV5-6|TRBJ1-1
CASSLGFFMSNTEAFF
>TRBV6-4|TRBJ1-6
CGAPRDRCNSPLHF
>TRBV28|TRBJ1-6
CASSSDRGVKNSPLHF
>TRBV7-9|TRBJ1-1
CASSPYSDRGEAFF
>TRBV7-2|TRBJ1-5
CASSFIAINQPQHF
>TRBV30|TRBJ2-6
CACWYGANVLTF
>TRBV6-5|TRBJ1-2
CASSYSIHQGHYGYTF
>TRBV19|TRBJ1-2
CASSIWADYGYTF
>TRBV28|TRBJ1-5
CASSAARSNQPQHF
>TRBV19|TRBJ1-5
CASSIVAHYQPQHF
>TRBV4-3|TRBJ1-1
CASSPAVRQGRMNTEAFF